This TCR beta chain came from a study of T cells in Graves' hyperthyroidism and ophthalmopathy. Germline assignment: CDR1 KGHSY and CDR2 FQNENV. This CDR3 spans 16 amino acids. V was clipped by 1 base and J by 0 bases, with 7 bases between them. RNA transcripts provided the source from which TCR beta CDR3 regions were amplified. First-round RT-PCR with HTBI primers amplified the TCR CDR3 region. TCRdb passed the multiplex PCR reads through MiXCR, listing each CDR3 protein once. The sample includes 650,000 to 750,000 distinct CDR3 sequences, 14% of them seen just once. Sequencing was done on a sample of blood. The chain links TRBV16 to TRBJ2-6, with a weak D call TRBD2 (6 bases). The source of this sequence is a woman aged 18 to 35 with Graves' hyperthyroidism. The CDR3 sequence is CASSQWRGSGANVLTF. CDR3 in DNA: TGTGCCAGCAGCCAATGGAGGGGCTCTGGGGCCAACGTCCTGACTTTC.